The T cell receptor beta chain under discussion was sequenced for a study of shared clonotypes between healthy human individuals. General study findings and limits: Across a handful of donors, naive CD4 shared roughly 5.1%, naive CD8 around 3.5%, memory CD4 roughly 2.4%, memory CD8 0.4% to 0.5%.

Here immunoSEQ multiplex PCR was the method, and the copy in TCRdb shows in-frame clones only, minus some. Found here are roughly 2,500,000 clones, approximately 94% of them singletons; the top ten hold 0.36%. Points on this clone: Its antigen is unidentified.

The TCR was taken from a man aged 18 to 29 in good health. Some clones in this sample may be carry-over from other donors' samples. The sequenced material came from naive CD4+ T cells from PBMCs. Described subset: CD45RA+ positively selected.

In nucleotides, the CDR3 is TGTGCCAGCAGTGAAAGGGCAGGGACCGGGGAGCTGTTTTTT. It codes for CASSERAGTGELFF. The gene calls are TRBV6-1 and TRBJ2-2, with TRBD1 as a possible D gene (5 bases). The V gene's germline CDR1 is MNHNS and CDR2 SASEGT. Between the trimmed V and J ends, which lost 2 bases and 5 bases, there was a span of 9 bases. The CDR3 has 14 residues.